Below, one T cell receptor (beta chain) is given with its context. Its antigen remains unknown. A single record per CDR3 protein comes from TCRdb applying MiXCR to the 5' RACE reads. The data contain about 82,000 distinct CDR3 sequences, roughly 12% of them singletons. CDR3 length: 16 amino acids. V lost 4 bases and J lost 5; bases outside the gene matches: 14. Germline-derived CDR1 and CDR2 are SGHRS and YFSETQ. This sample was taken from a study of spatial heterogeneity in lung cancer. The wider study: Combinations of a unique TCR and a UMI were tallied in raw reads, and on average each appeared more than ten times. Overall study findings and caveats: Ubiquitous expanded tumor TCRs were seen in blood more at resection than at follow-up.

Described time point: sample taken at primary tumor resection. The authors sequenced whole RNA from tumor, nontumor lung or frozen PBMC without sorting. The sequencing here drew on PBMCs, taken at surgery. This clonotype originated in a male donor with early-stage non-small cell lung cancer. This chain joins TRBV5-1 and TRBJ1-1; 7 positions agree with TRBD1. CDR3 residues: CASSQGQTGLRTEAFF. The CDR3 DNA reads TGCGCCAGCAGCCAAGGTCAGACAGGGTTGAGGACTGAAGCTTTCTTT.